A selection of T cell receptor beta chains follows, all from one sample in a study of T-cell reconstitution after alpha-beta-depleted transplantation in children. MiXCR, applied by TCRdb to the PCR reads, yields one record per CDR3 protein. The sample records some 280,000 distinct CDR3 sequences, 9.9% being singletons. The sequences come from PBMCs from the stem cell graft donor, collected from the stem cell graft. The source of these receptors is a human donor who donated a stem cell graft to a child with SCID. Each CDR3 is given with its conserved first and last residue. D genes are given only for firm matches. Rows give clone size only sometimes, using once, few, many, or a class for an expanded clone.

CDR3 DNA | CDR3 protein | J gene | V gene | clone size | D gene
TGTGCCACCCAGACAGGGGTGACGAGGGAGACCCAGTACTTC | CATQTGVTRETQYF | TRBJ2-5 | TRBV10-3 | NA | TRBD1
TGTGCCAGCAGACCTAAGAATCAGCCCCAGCATTTT | CASRPKNQPQHF | TRBJ1-5 | TRBV12-3/TRBV12-4 | NA | NA
TGTGCCAGCATTAAGGGGGGGAACTACGAGCAGTACTTC | CASIKGGNYEQYF | TRBJ2-7 | TRBV6-5 | few | NA
TGTGCCAGCTCACCAGGAATTATAGGCACTGAAGCTTTCTTT | CASSPGIIGTEAFF | TRBJ1-1 | TRBV18 | NA | NA
TGTGCCAGCAGGGGGGGGAGTAGGGAGTATACCTACGAGCAGTACTTC | CASRGGSREYTYEQYF | TRBJ2-7 | TRBV6-1 | few | TRBD2
TGCGCCAGCAGCAGAACGGTGGGGGTCAGCACAGATACGCAGTATTTT | CASSRTVGVSTDTQYF | TRBJ2-3 | TRBV5-1 | NA | NA
TGTGCCAGCAGTGGGGGACAGGGGAGTAATGGAGATACGCAGTATTTT | CASSGGQGSNGDTQYF | TRBJ2-3 | TRBV5-5 | many | TRBD1
TGTGCCAGCAGCCCCCGGGCCGGGGCCGGGGATACGCAGTATTTT | CASSPRAGAGDTQYF | TRBJ2-3 | TRBV3-1 | few | NA
TGTGCCAGCAGTCTGCAAACCCCGGGACAGGGGTCCTACGAGCAGTACTTC | CASSLQTPGQGSYEQYF | TRBJ2-7 | TRBV27 | NA | TRBD1
TGTGCCAGCAGCTTAGATCCGGGAACAGGGGAAGGCTATGGCTACACCTTC | CASSLDPGTGEGYGYTF | TRBJ1-2 | TRBV11-2 | many | TRBD1
TGTGCCAGCAGTCCGAAGCAGGGGGAGACCCAGTACTTC | CASSPKQGETQYF | TRBJ2-5 | TRBV25-1 | NA | NA
TGTGCCAGCAGCTTGGTAGCCCACTACGAGCAGTACTTC | CASSLVAHYEQYF | TRBJ2-7 | TRBV5-6 | few | NA
TGCGCCAGCAATTTGGAGGGCTATGAGCAGTTCTTC | CASNLEGYEQFF | TRBJ2-1 | TRBV5-1 | few | NA
TGCAGCGTGTCCCAAGGACAAAACACTGAAGCTTTCTTT | CSVSQGQNTEAFF | TRBJ1-1 | TRBV29-1 | few | NA
TGTGCCAGCAGTTTACGGCAGGGTGGCGGCTACACCTTC | CASSLRQGGGYTF | TRBJ1-2 | TRBV12-3/TRBV12-4 | NA | NA
TGTGCCAGCAGTGTATCGCAGGGGGGCGGGGAGCTGTTTTTT | CASSVSQGGGELFF | TRBJ2-2 | TRBV25-1 | NA | NA
TGTGCCAGCAGAGCCTACGAGCAGTACTTC | CASRAYEQYF | TRBJ2-7 | TRBV2 | few | NA
TGTGCCAGCAGCCAAGGTAGGGGGGCCCCCTCTGTGCAGTTCTTC | CASSQGRGAPSVQFF | TRBJ2-1 | TRBV3-1 | many | NA
TGTGCCAGCAGTTACCCACGGGGGCTTGGCTATGGCTACACCTTC | CASSYPRGLGYGYTF | TRBJ1-2 | TRBV28 | NA | NA
TGTGCCAGCAGTTTCCCGGGGAACACTGAAGCTTTCTTT | CASSFPGNTEAFF | TRBJ1-1 | TRBV27 | many | NA
TGTGCCAGCAGCCGTATAGTCACAGAGGGCTACACCTTC | CASSRIVTEGYTF | TRBJ1-2 | TRBV14 | NA | NA
TGTGCCAGCAGTCCAGCTAGCGGGGGGAACACAGATACGCAGTATTTT | CASSPASGGNTDTQYF | TRBJ2-3 | TRBV12-3/TRBV12-4 | NA | TRBD2
TGTGCCAGCAGTCGGGGGGCGAGGGACACCGGGGAGCTGTTTTTT | CASSRGARDTGELFF | TRBJ2-2 | TRBV25-1 | many | NA
TGCAGCGTTGCTGGGGGGGGGAGAACAGATACGCAGTATTTT | CSVAGGGRTDTQYF | TRBJ2-3 | TRBV29-1 | many | TRBD2
TGTGCCAGCAGGCCGGGACCAGAGAACACCGGGGAGCTGTTTTTT | CASRPGPENTGELFF | TRBJ2-2 | TRBV2 | few | NA
TGCAGCCCGAGATACGACTACCAGGACACTGAAGCTTTCTTT | CSPRYDYQDTEAFF | TRBJ1-1 | TRBV29-1 | few | NA
TGCGCCAGCAGCTTCGAGGGGAGAGGCTACAATGAGCAGTTCTTC | CASSFEGRGYNEQFF | TRBJ2-1 | TRBV5-1 | NA | NA
TGTGCCATCAGTGAGTCGTCCTACGAGCAGTACTTC | CAISESSYEQYF | TRBJ2-7 | TRBV10-3 | many | NA
TGTGCCAGCAGCAAACCGCGAGGGGCTCACGAGCAGTACTTC | CASSKPRGAHEQYF | TRBJ2-7 | TRBV21-1 | many | NA
TGTGCCAGCAGTGAAAACAGGGTAGCCTACGAGCAGTACTTC | CASSENRVAYEQYF | TRBJ2-7 | TRBV6-1 | few | NA
TGTGCCAGCAGCCTTTTATCAGGGGGGATAGATACGCAGTATTTT | CASSLLSGGIDTQYF | TRBJ2-3 | TRBV14 | few | NA
TGCGCCAGCAGCTTTTCGGGACAGAGCTCCTACAATGAGCAGTTCTTC | CASSFSGQSSYNEQFF | TRBJ2-1 | TRBV5-1 | NA | TRBD1
TGCAGTGCCGACAAGGCGAACACTGAAGCTTTCTTT | CSADKANTEAFF | TRBJ1-1 | TRBV20-1 | few | NA
TGTGCCAGCAGCGTAGGGGAGGGAGCTGGAAACACCATATATTTT | CASSVGEGAGNTIYF | TRBJ1-3 | TRBV9 | few | NA
TGTGCCAGCAGCCCCGGGACAGACGGAAATTCACCCCTCCACTTT | CASSPGTDGNSPLHF | TRBJ1-6 | TRBV2 | NA | TRBD1
TGCGCCAGCAGCTTGGTGGGGCCTGGAAACACCATATATTTT | CASSLVGPGNTIYF | TRBJ1-3 | TRBV5-1 | many | NA
TGTGCCAGCACTTTAGGGGGGACTACAAACAATGAGCAGTTCTTC | CASTLGGTTNNEQFF | TRBJ2-1 | TRBV3-1 | NA | NA
TGTGCCAGCAGTTGGTCAGGACAGGGCAACTACGAGCAGTACTTC | CASSWSGQGNYEQYF | TRBJ2-7 | TRBV27 | NA | TRBD1
TGTGCCAGCAGCCAGGCCGTGACAGGTTTCTACGAGCAGTACTTC | CASSQAVTGFYEQYF | TRBJ2-7 | TRBV14 | NA | NA
TGCGCCAGCAGAATAGGGAACTACGAGCAGTACTTC | CASRIGNYEQYF | TRBJ2-7 | TRBV5-1 | few | NA
TGCAGTGCTAGAGTAGGGGGCATGAATCAGCCCCAGCATTTT | CSARVGGMNQPQHF | TRBJ1-5 | TRBV20-1 | NA | TRBD1
TGCAGTGCTAGTCCAGTTAACACTGAAGCTTTCTTT | CSASPVNTEAFF | TRBJ1-1 | TRBV20-1 | many | NA
TGTGCCAGCAACGAAACACCCCGGGGGAAACCGACTGGCGAGCAGTACTTC | CASNETPRGKPTGEQYF | TRBJ2-7 | TRBV6-2/TRBV6-3 | few | NA
TGTGCCATCAGTGAGAGGTTGGATGAGCAGTTCTTC | CAISERLDEQFF | TRBJ2-1 | TRBV10-3 | few | NA
TGCAGTGCTAGGGCGCCTGGGGAGACCCAGTACTTC | CSARAPGETQYF | TRBJ2-5 | TRBV20-1 | few | NA
TGTGCCAGCAGTTACGGATCGACAGGAGGGGAGACCCAGTACTTC | CASSYGSTGGETQYF | TRBJ2-5 | TRBV6-5 | NA | NA
TGTGCCACCGGACAGGGCAAAGTAGGGGGTACCGGGGAGCTGTTTTTT | CATGQGKVGGTGELFF | TRBJ2-2 | TRBV10-3 | many | TRBD1
TGCGCCAGCAGCTTGGACGGGACAGGGACCTACGAGCAGTACTTC | CASSLDGTGTYEQYF | TRBJ2-7 | TRBV5-1 | many | TRBD1
TGTAGTGCAACGACCGGGACAGGCAACACTGAAGCTTTCTTT | CSATTGTGNTEAFF | TRBJ1-1 | TRBV20-1 | few | TRBD1